This T cell receptor beta chain was retrieved from a study of beta chain features in type 1 diabetes. About the study: No patient-donor differences in age, gender, total cells or subset yield. Examination covered over 85,000,000 sorted cells spanning all samples.

Germline values: CDR1 MDHEN, CDR2 SYDVKM. The CDR3 contains 13 residues. Trimming pared 4 bases from V and 7 bases from J, leaving 13 bases between. Study findings and constraints: For Type 1 diabetes patients, all four CD4+ subsets carried TCRB CDR3s that were moderately but significantly shorter. Type 1 diabetes patients had VDJ junctions that carried fewer insertions and more deletions.

About this clone itself: Its target is unknown.

Every isolated RNA sample was fully reverse transcribed, so sequencing captured expressed TCRB transcripts. Sequenced by immunoSEQ multiplex PCR; TCRdb stores in-frame clones only, minus some. The sample includes hundreds of thousands of clones, around 15% of them seen just once. This chain links TRBV28 with TRBJ1-2; D remains unclear. The TCR comes from a man younger than 35 in good health. Specimen: naive CD4+ T cells from blood. The CDR3: CASSSRSPGGYTF. The CDR3 DNA is TGTGCCAGCAGTTCCCGGTCCCCAGGTGGCTACACCTTC.